This T cell receptor beta chain was observed in a study of memory CD4+ T cells and cytomegalovirus serostatus. Study-wide results and caveats: CD4+ memory repertoires contained about two fifths of the roughly 150 reported CMV TCRbeta sequences.

A word on this clone: Its antigen is still unknown.

The protocol was immunoSEQ multiplex PCR, while the TCRdb copy is restricted to in-frame clones and leaves out a portion. The sample lists about 75,000 clones, 78% occurring once. The sort gate was single viable CD3+CD4+CD8-CD45RO+ cells for memory CD4+ T cells. CMV serostatus came from serum IgG against pp150, pp28, p38, p52. After thawing, CD4+ T cells were positively selected. This TCR derives from an adult in good health and CMV-seropositive. The sequenced sample was memory CD4+ T cells from blood.

CDR3 in DNA: TGTGCCAGCAGCAACCAGATTGGAGGAATTGGGGGCTACACCTTC. Protein: CASSNQIGGIGGYTF. The chain combines TRBV6-4 with TRBJ1-2; no clear D gene. Trimming removed 6 bases from V and 8 bases from J, with 22 bases in between. Germline CDR1 reads MRHNA; CDR2 reads SNTAGT. This CDR3 region has 15 residues.